One and the same sample provided the 16 T cell receptor beta chains below, sequenced in a study of T-cell reconstitution after alpha-beta-depleted transplantation in children. A TCRbeta library incorporating unique molecular identifiers was prepared. TCRdb ran MiXCR on the PCR reads and lists one entry per CDR3 protein. This table holds 190,000 or so distinct CDR3 sequences, approximately 6.6% found once. The source was PBMCs from the stem cell graft donor, collected from the stem cell graft. The receptors stem from a human donor who donated a stem cell graft to a child with Wiskott-Aldrich syndrome.

The rearrangement uses TRBV12-3 or TRBV12-4 and TRBJ2-1; no firm D call. CDR3 length equals 14 residues. The V end was cut by 2 bases, the J end by 4 bases, with 9 bases between. CDR3 bases: TGTGCCAGCAGTTTACTTCGTAGTTACAATGAGCAGTTCTTC. Its protein is CASSLLRSYNEQFF.

This chain links TRBV7-2 with TRBJ2-7; D may be TRBD2 (6 bases). CDR3 size: 14 residues. V dropped 1 base and J dropped 0 bases, with 7 bases sitting between them. Germline assignment: CDR1 SGHTA and CDR2 FQGNSA. The CDR3 nucleotides are TGTGCCAGCAGCTTAGTTAGCGGCTCCTACGAGCAGTACTTC. Its protein product is CASSLVSGSYEQYF.

This chain connects TRBV28 to TRBJ2-7; 8 nucleotides match TRBD1. Germline CDR1 MDHEN, CDR2 SYDVKM. CDR3 length equals 15 residues. J was trimmed by 7 bases and V by 6 bases; bases with no gene match: 14. CDR3 DNA: TGTGCCAGCAGCCCTTCTGGGACAGGCCGCTGGGAGCAGTACTTC. It translates to CASSPSGTGRWEQYF.

This rearrangement joins TRBV7-8 to TRBJ2-1, with 8 nucleotides matching TRBD2. Germline CDR1 and CDR2: SGHVS and FQNEAQ. There are 16 residues in the CDR3. Losses at the gene ends were 3 bases for V and 2 bases for J; bases not matched to a gene: 6. The DNA for the CDR3 is TGTGCCAGCAGCTTGGCGGGGGGTGAAACCTACAATGAGCAGTTCTTC. The encoded protein is CASSLAGGETYNEQFF.

This clonotype was seen many times. The J gene is TRBJ1-6, the V gene TRBV7-9, with 7 bases identical to TRBD1. The trim removed 3 bases at V and 2 bases at J, leaving 4 bases unmatched. The CDR3 loop spans 16 amino acids. Germline V gene data show CDR1 as SEHNR and CDR2 as FQNEAQ (reference sequence). CDR3 residues: CASSFIQGPYNSPLHF. CDR3 nucleotide sequence: TGTGCCAGCAGCTTCATACAGGGGCCCTATAATTCACCCCTCCACTTT.

This clonotype was observed at least ten times. The chain carries TRBV10-3 and TRBJ2-7; 7 bases align to TRBD1. V shed 11 bases and J 3 bases; nucleotides not matched to a gene: 10. The CDR3 has 13 amino acids. The germline CDR1 and CDR2 sequences are ENHRY and SYGVKD. The CDR3 is CAAKQGMGYEQYF. In DNA, the CDR3 is TGTGCCGCCAAACAGGGGATGGGCTACGAGCAGTACTTC.

This chain connects TRBV3-1 to TRBJ2-2; D is ambiguous. Germline V lookup: CDR1 LGHDT, CDR2 YNNKEL (reference sequence). The CDR3 contains 14 residues. Trimming shortened V by 0 bases and J by 6 bases, and 8 bases separated the two germline ends. The CDR3 nucleotides read TGTGCCAGCAGCCAAGAAGGACGGCCCGGGGAGCTGTTTTTT. Amino acid sequence: CASSQEGRPGELFF.

The table lists this clonotype with many counts. J is TRBJ1-5 and V is TRBV20-1; D is perhaps TRBD1 (5 bases). V lost 7 bases and J 2 bases, leaving 12 bases between the germline ends. Germline loops: CDR1 DFQATT, CDR2 SNEGSKA (reference sequence). The CDR3 is made up of 13 amino acids. The chain's CDR3 is CSVGGIGNQPQHF. The CDR3 region has the DNA TGCAGTGTGGGGGGAATTGGCAATCAGCCCCAGCATTTT.

V is TRBV6-1 and J is TRBJ2-2, with TRBD2 identical over 10 bases. The germline V gene encodes CDR1 MNHNS and CDR2 SASEGT. CDR3 length: 18 residues. V was pared by 5 bases and J by 3 bases, with 12 bases of the junction left unmatched. CDR3 loop: CASSPSGGAGGHTGELFF. The CDR3 nucleotides read TGTGCCAGCAGTCCCTCCGGAGGAGCGGGGGGGCACACCGGGGAGCTGTTTTTT.

Concerning this clonotype itself: Just one base apart from a much larger clone, this may be a read error. This chain uses TRBV9 with TRBJ2-3, with D perhaps TRBD2 (5 bases). This CDR3 spans 19 amino acids. Looked up from germline, CDR1 is SGDLS and CDR2 is YYNGEE. The CDR3 sequence is CAISVGLGVVIVGTDTQYF. The CDR3 region has the DNA TGTGCCATCAGCGTAGGATTGGGAGTCGTGATTGTGGGCACAGATACGCAGTATTTT.

In regard to this clonotype: This may come from a read error, since a much larger clone is one base off. The V and J genes are TRBV18 and TRBJ2-6; no clear D gene. The CDR3 has 14 amino acids. V lost 2 bases to trimming and J lost 3 bases, with 5 bases between them. Per germline, CDR1 KGHSH and CDR2 LQKENI. CDR3 DNA sequence: TGTGCCAGCTCACCAGGGGTTGGGGCCAACGTCCTGACTTTC. Translating gives CASSPGVGANVLTF.

This clonotype has only a few counts. The chain couples TRBV6-1 to TRBJ2-1; 11 positions agree with TRBD2. Losses at the gene ends were 4 bases for V and 5 bases for J; bases not matched to a gene: 7. Germline CDR1 and CDR2: MNHNS and SASEGT. The CDR3 is 16 residues long. The chain's CDR3 is CASSVPGLAVNNEQFF. CDR3 in DNA: TGTGCCAGCAGTGTACCGGGACTAGCGGTAAACAATGAGCAGTTCTTC.

This sequence joins TRBV25-1 and TRBJ2-1; D gene ambiguous. With 0 bases removed from V and 7 bases from J, the gap between germline ends came to 10 bases. Germline-derived CDR1 and CDR2 are MGHDK and SYGVNS. The CDR3 spans 14 residues. CDR3 amino acids: CASSEYILGNEQFF. The CDR3 DNA reads TGTGCCAGCAGTGAATATATTCTGGGGAATGAGCAGTTCTTC.

This clonotype was seen ten or more times. The rearrangement joins TRBV7-2 to TRBJ2-1; 9 bases line up with TRBD1. Looked up from germline, CDR1 is SGHTA and CDR2 is FQGNSA. This CDR3 comprises 15 residues. Losses at the gene ends were 5 bases for V and 1 base for J; bases not matched to a gene: 3. As DNA, the CDR3 is TGTGCCAGCAGCGACAGGGGGGAATCCTACAATGAGCAGTTCTTC. It translates to CASSDRGESYNEQFF. Full variable domain (remainder filled in from reference TRBV7-2 and TRBJ2-1): GAGVSQSPSNKVTEKGKDVELRCDPISGHTALYWYRQSLGQGLEFLIYFQGNSAPDKSGLPSDRFSAERTGGSVSTLTIQRTQQEDSAVYLCASSDRGESYNEQFFGPGTRLTVL.

This clonotype was detected only once. The chain carries TRBV5-6 and TRBJ1-4; weak D call: TRBD1 (5 bases). The germline V gene encodes CDR1 SGHDT and CDR2 YYEEEE. V lost 0 bases to trimming and J lost 5 bases, with 8 bases between them. This CDR3 spans 14 amino acids. This CDR3 is CASSLVGENEKLFF. CDR3 DNA sequence: TGTGCCAGCAGCTTGGTGGGGGAAAATGAAAAACTGTTTTTT.

This clonotype was counted at least ten times. The V gene is TRBV5-5, the J gene TRBJ2-7, with TRBD2 identical over 9 bases. Looked up from germline, CDR1 is SGHKS and CDR2 is YYEKEE (reference sequence). The V gene end was trimmed by 4 bases and the J gene end by 0 bases; junction bases not matched to a gene: 14. CDR3 size: 18 residues. The DNA for the CDR3 is TGTGCCAGCAGCACCAGGGATCCAGCGGGGGGTCTCTCCTACGAGCAGTACTTC. The encoded protein is CASSTRDPAGGLSYEQYF.